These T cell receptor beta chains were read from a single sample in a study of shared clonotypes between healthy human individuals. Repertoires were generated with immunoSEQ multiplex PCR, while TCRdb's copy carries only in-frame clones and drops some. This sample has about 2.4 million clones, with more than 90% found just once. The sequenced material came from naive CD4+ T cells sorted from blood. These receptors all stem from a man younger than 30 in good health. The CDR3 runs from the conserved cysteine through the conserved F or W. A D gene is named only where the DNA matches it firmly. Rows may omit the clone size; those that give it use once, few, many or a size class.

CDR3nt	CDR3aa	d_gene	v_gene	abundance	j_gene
TGTGCCAGCAGCCCGCAACCGAGCGGGCCTAGGTCCTACGAGCAGTACTTC	CASSPQPSGPRSYEQYF	NA	TRBV7-9	NA	TRBJ2-7
TGTGCTAGTGGTTTGGTACTTTGGGACGGGACAGGCGGGCTGTTTTTT	CASGLVLWDGTGGLFF	TRBD1	TRBV12-5	NA	TRBJ2-2
TGTGCCAGCAGCGAAGACAGGGTCAATGAGCAGTTCTTC	CASSEDRVNEQFF	TRBD1	TRBV11-3	NA	TRBJ2-1
TGTGCCAGCAGTGAGGGACAGGGACTTTACGAGCAGTACTTC	CASSEGQGLYEQYF	TRBD1	TRBV6-1	NA	TRBJ2-7
TGTGCCTGGACCGGGGGTTATGGCTACACCTTC	CAWTGGYGYTF	NA	TRBV30	few	TRBJ1-2
TGTGCCATCAGCTCTGACAGGAAGATTAGTAGTGATACGCAGTATTTT	CAISSDRKISSDTQYF	NA	TRBV10-3	NA	TRBJ2-3
TGTGCCACCAGCTGGCGGGGGGGTGTGGACGAGCAGTACTTC	CATSWRGGVDEQYF	TRBD2	TRBV15	NA	TRBJ2-7
TGTGCCTGGGGCCCGGACACCTACTCCTACGAGCAGTACTTC	CAWGPDTYSYEQYF	NA	TRBV30	NA	TRBJ2-7
TGTGCCAGCTCACCCATACCGGGACAGACCAACTATGGCTACACCTTC	CASSPIPGQTNYGYTF	TRBD1	TRBV18	NA	TRBJ1-2
TGTGCCAGCAGCCCTAGCGGATATACCTACGAGCAGTACTTC	CASSPSGYTYEQYF	TRBD2	TRBV14	NA	TRBJ2-7
TGTGCCAGCAGTGAAAATTTTCGAGGGGGAACTGAAGCTTTCTTT	CASSENFRGGTEAFF	NA	TRBV6-1	NA	TRBJ1-1
TGTGCCAGCAGTTCCCCGGTGCGAGACACTGAAGCTTTCTTT	CASSSPVRDTEAFF	NA	TRBV6-5	NA	TRBJ1-1
TGTGCCAGCAGTGAATTGGGGGGATATAGCAATCAGCCCCAGCATTTT	CASSELGGYSNQPQHF	NA	TRBV6-1	once	TRBJ1-5
TGCAGCGCCAAGGGGGGAGCAGATACGCAGTATTTT	CSAKGGADTQYF	NA	TRBV29-1	once	TRBJ2-3
TGTGCCAGCAGCGTGGCCGGGACTGGAGGGGAAAAACTGTTTTTT	CASSVAGTGGEKLFF	NA	TRBV9	few	TRBJ1-4
TGTGCCAGCAGCTTATCCGGCGGGAGAGTTGATGAGCAGTACTTC	CASSLSGGRVDEQYF	TRBD2	TRBV7-2	NA	TRBJ2-7
TGTGCCAGTGGGTCGGGGGTCTCCTACGAGCAGTACTTC	CASGSGVSYEQYF	NA	TRBV19	NA	TRBJ2-7
TGTGCCAGCAGTTTCTTAGGGGGGGGGCAGTACTTC	CASSFLGGGQYF	NA	TRBV6-6	NA	TRBJ2-7
TGTGCCAGCAGCGTAGTACTTGGGCTAGCGGGGGGGCAGTCAGATACGCAGTATTTT	CASSVVLGLAGGQSDTQYF	TRBD2	TRBV9	NA	TRBJ2-3
TGTGCCAGCAGTCAGGGGTTAGCACGGACCTACGAGCAGTACTTC	CASSQGLARTYEQYF	NA	TRBV9	NA	TRBJ2-7
TGCGCCAGCAGCTTGGCAGCGGGGTCCTCGGGGGAGCAGTTCTTC	CASSLAAGSSGEQFF	TRBD2	TRBV5-1	NA	TRBJ2-1
TGTGCCAGTAAGGTCTCTGGGGCCAACGTCCTGACTTTC	CASKVSGANVLTF	NA	TRBV19	NA	TRBJ2-6
TGTGCCTGGAGTCCGGGGTTCTCCTACGAGCAGTACTTC	CAWSPGFSYEQYF	NA	TRBV30	NA	TRBJ2-7
TGTGCCAGCAGTGAAGCGACTAGCGGGTTACGCGGCGAGCAGTACTTC	CASSEATSGLRGEQYF	TRBD2	TRBV6-1	once	TRBJ2-7
TGTGCCAGCAGCCAACGCGGCGCAGGGGCCAGCACTGAAGCTTTCTTT	CASSQRGAGASTEAFF	NA	TRBV4-2	once	TRBJ1-1
TGTGCCAGTTGTAACATGGCCTCCTACGAGCAGTACTTC	CASCNMASYEQYF	NA	TRBV28	NA	TRBJ2-7
TGTGCCAGCAGTGAATCCCGGACAGTTAATTCACCCCTCCACTTT	CASSESRTVNSPLHF	NA	TRBV25-1	few	TRBJ1-6
TGTGCCAGCAGCCAGCTGTGGGGTTCCGGCACTGAAGCTTTCTTT	CASSQLWGSGTEAFF	NA	TRBV7-8	NA	TRBJ1-1
TGTGCCACCAGCAGAGATTTGAAAGTGGGCCAAGAGACCCAGTACTTC	CATSRDLKVGQETQYF	NA	TRBV15	NA	TRBJ2-5
TGTGCCAGCAGCGTAGTAGCGGGAGATACCTACGAGCAGTACTTC	CASSVVAGDTYEQYF	TRBD2	TRBV9	once	TRBJ2-7
TGCGCCAGCAGTCATCCCCGGCCCGAGGGCACCATATATTTT	CASSHPRPEGTIYF	NA	TRBV23-1	once	TRBJ1-3
TGTGCCAGCAATGAGGGCTACAATGAGCAGTTCTTC	CASNEGYNEQFF	NA	TRBV6-6	NA	TRBJ2-1
TGTGCCAGCAGCCCCTTAACGGGTCCTCAGCCCCAGCATTTT	CASSPLTGPQPQHF	NA	TRBV21-1	NA	TRBJ1-5
TGTGCCAGCAGTGGGACAGCAGGTGAGCAGTTCTTC	CASSGTAGEQFF	TRBD1	TRBV6-5	NA	TRBJ2-1
TGTGCCAGCAGCCCCGGGACAGGGAGGCACGAGCAGTACTTC	CASSPGTGRHEQYF	TRBD1	TRBV28	NA	TRBJ2-7
TGCGCCAGCAGTGATGCACAGGGGCCCTATGGGAATGAGCAGTTCTTC	CASSDAQGPYGNEQFF	TRBD1	TRBV10-2	NA	TRBJ2-1
TGTGCCACCGCCGGACTAGCGGGGGGTTTATCCTACGAGCAGTACTTC	CATAGLAGGLSYEQYF	TRBD2	TRBV10-3	NA	TRBJ2-7
TGCGCCAGCAGCCTCAGGCCCGCGAACACCGGGGAGCTGTTTTTT	CASSLRPANTGELFF	NA	TRBV5-1	NA	TRBJ2-2
TGTGCCATCAGTCCACTAGGTAGCACAGATACGCAGTATTTT	CAISPLGSTDTQYF	NA	TRBV10-3	NA	TRBJ2-3
TGTGCCAGCAGCCCTAATCACAGGGAGAAGCAGTACTTC	CASSPNHREKQYF	NA	TRBV7-6	NA	TRBJ2-7
TGTGCCAGCAGTTACCCGAATGAGCAGTTCTTC	CASSYPNEQFF	NA	TRBV6-6	NA	TRBJ2-1
TGTGCCATCAGGGGGGATAACTATGGCTACACCTTC	CAIRGDNYGYTF	NA	TRBV10-3	NA	TRBJ1-2
TGTGCCAGCCTCCCCCGGACCGAGCCAGATACGCAGTATTTT	CASLPRTEPDTQYF	NA	TRBV2	NA	TRBJ2-3
TGTGCCAGCCGGGACAGCTATGGCTACACCTTC	CASRDSYGYTF	TRBD1	TRBV25-1	NA	TRBJ1-2
TGTGCCAGCAGAAGACAGGGGTCTTACTATGGCTACACCTTC	CASRRQGSYYGYTF	TRBD1	TRBV27	NA	TRBJ1-2
TGTGCCAGCAGCGTGGGACGGGGGCGCACTGAAGCTTTCTTT	CASSVGRGRTEAFF	NA	TRBV5-6	NA	TRBJ1-1
TGTGCCAGCAGCTCGGGGACAGGGGGCCATGAGCAGTTCTTC	CASSSGTGGHEQFF	TRBD1	TRBV5-4	NA	TRBJ2-1
TGTGCCAGCAGCTCGAGGGGAGGCACCGGGGAGCTGTTTTTT	CASSSRGGTGELFF	NA	TRBV5-4	NA	TRBJ2-2
TGTGCCAGCTCACCACCTAGGGGGTCGAACCAAGAGACCCAGTACTTC	CASSPPRGSNQETQYF	NA	TRBV18	NA	TRBJ2-5
TGTGCAAGTCCCCCAAAAACGGGGGGGTGGGTGAACACTGAAGCTTTCTTT	CASPPKTGGWVNTEAFF	NA	TRBV12-2	NA	TRBJ1-1
TGTGCCAGCAACGTAGCCGGGACTAATGAGCAGTTCTTC	CASNVAGTNEQFF	NA	TRBV9	NA	TRBJ2-1
TGTGCAGCTGAATGCGGACTAGCGGTGCCCTCCAAAAACATTCAGTACTTC	CAAECGLAVPSKNIQYF	TRBD2	TRBV27	NA	TRBJ2-4
TGTGCCAGCAGCTCCGGCAACGAGGGCACCCAGTACTTC	CASSSGNEGTQYF	NA	TRBV7-2	NA	TRBJ2-5
TGTGCCAGCAGCCCTAGGGGGGGGCTAAACATTCAGTACTTC	CASSPRGGLNIQYF	NA	TRBV7-2	NA	TRBJ2-4
TGTGCCAGCAGCTTCCGCGCAAGCCGACGGGGAAACCAAGAGACCCAGTACTTC	CASSFRASRRGNQETQYF	NA	TRBV5-4	NA	TRBJ2-5
TGTGCCAGCAGTCCTCAGGGGGGATTTGGAAACACCATATATTTT	CASSPQGGFGNTIYF	TRBD1	TRBV7-3	NA	TRBJ1-3
TGCAGCGTTGAAACAAGACTAGCGGGATTACATGAGCAGTTCTTC	CSVETRLAGLHEQFF	TRBD2	TRBV29-1	NA	TRBJ2-1